The rows below give T cell receptor beta chains drawn from one sample of a study of blood T cell repertoires in COVID-19. TCRdb keeps only in-frame clones here, not all; method: immunoSEQ multiplex PCR. The table has some 45,000 clones, roughly 84% seen once; the top ten hold 31%. Sequenced: peripheral blood. The receptors were gathered from a woman older than 75 with acute or convalescent COVID-19. Both conserved end residues are part of each CDR3. A D gene is named only where the DNA matches it firmly. Where a row states a size, it is once, few, many or the class of an expanded clone; other rows omit it.

cdr3_length | j_call | v_call | clone_size | d_call | cdr3_nt | cdr3_aa
12 | TRBJ2-3 | TRBV27 | . | . | TGTGCCAGCAGTCTCGGTCGGGATACGCAGTATTTT | CASSLGRDTQYF
14 | TRBJ1-2 | TRBV18 | . | TRBD1 | TGTGCCAGCTCACCTACGGGACAGGGGGACGGCTACACCTTC | CASSPTGQGDGYTF
18 | TRBJ2-3 | TRBV24-1 | . | TRBD2 | TGTGCCACCAGTGATTCATCGGCTAGCGGGAGAGGGTCAGATACGCAGTATTTT | CATSDSSASGRGSDTQYF
12 | TRBJ1-2 | TRBV13 | . | . | TGTGCCAGCACCAGGGAAGACTATGGCTACACCTTC | CASTREDYGYTF
16 | TRBJ2-7 | TRBV19 | . | TRBD2 | TGTGCCAGAAACTCTAGCGGGAGGGCCGGTTGGTACGAGCAGTACTTC | CARNSSGRAGWYEQYF
14 | TRBJ1-1 | TRBV7-9 | . | . | TGTGCCAGCAGCTCACTCATATGGAACACTGAAGCTTTCTTT | CASSSLIWNTEAFF
16 | TRBJ2-5 | TRBV5-1 | . | TRBD2 | TGCGCCAGCAGCTTGAGAGCGGGAGGGCCCGGAGAGACCCAGTACTTC | CASSLRAGGPGETQYF
17 | TRBJ2-1 | TRBV15 | . | TRBD2 | TGTGCCACCAGCAAAAGGGGGACTAGCGACTACTACAATGAGCAGTTCTTC | CATSKRGTSDYYNEQFF
12 | TRBJ1-1 | TRBV5-1 | . | . | TGCGCCAGCAGCCAAGGGGTCACTGAAGCTTTCTTT | CASSQGVTEAFF
12 | TRBJ1-2 | TRBV28 | . | . | TGTGCCAGCAGTACCTCCGGGGTTGGCTACACCTTC | CASSTSGVGYTF
16 | TRBJ2-2 | TRBV7-9 | once | TRBD2 | TGTGCCAGCGCCGGGGCGGGAGACTTGAACACCGGGGAGCTGTTTTTT | CASAGAGDLNTGELFF
17 | TRBJ1-3 | TRBV6-1 | once | TRBD1 | TGTGCCAGCAGTGAGATTCCGGGACAGGGGGCTGGAAACACCATATATTTT | CASSEIPGQGAGNTIYF
15 | TRBJ2-5 | TRBV10-1 | . | TRBD1 | TGCGCCAGCAGTCCGGGGACAGGGAGCGCGGAGACCCAGTACTTC | CASSPGTGSAETQYF
17 | TRBJ2-5 | TRBV11-3 | . | . | TGTGCCAGCACCAACAGGGAAACAGGGGGGGTTCGAGAGACCCAGTACTTC | CASTNRETGGVRETQYF
15 | TRBJ2-7 | TRBV10-2 | once | TRBD1 | TGCGCCAGCAGTGAGTTCGGACAGGTGGTAAACGAGCAGTACTTC | CASSEFGQVVNEQYF
15 | TRBJ1-2 | TRBV9 | . | TRBD1 | TGTGCCAGCAGCGCCGCCCCGACAGGGAACTATGGCTACACCTTC | CASSAAPTGNYGYTF
14 | TRBJ2-7 | TRBV11-2 | . | TRBD2 | TGTGCCAGCAGAGGACTAGCGGTCCCTGGGGAGCAGTACTTC | CASRGLAVPGEQYF
16 | TRBJ2-7 | TRBV4-1 | . | . | TGCGCCAGCAGCCAAGTAGCATCGGGAAGGTCCCACGAGCAGTACTTC | CASSQVASGRSHEQYF
12 | TRBJ2-1 | TRBV12-3/TRBV12-4 | . | TRBD2 | TGTGCCAGCAGGCGGGAGCAGGGTGAGCAGTTCTTC | CASRREQGEQFF